Listed below are T cell receptor beta chains from one sample, sequenced in a study of T cell repertoires in cytomegalovirus infection. Using its own MiXCR run on the reads, TCRdb lists one record per CDR3 protein. This sample has 200,000 to 300,000 distinct CDR3 sequences, with about 12% found just once. The sample taken for sequencing was PBMCs. The receptors derive from a human donor in good health (CMV status not recorded). Some clones in this sample may be carry-over from other donors' samples. The CDR3 runs from the conserved cysteine through the conserved F or W. D genes are given only for firm matches. A clone size is listed for some rows: how often the clone was seen (once, few, many), or a class if it is expanded.

many,TRBD1,TRBJ1-2,TRBV12-3/TRBV12-4,CASSLQQGDYGYTF,TGTGCCAGCAGTTTACAGCAGGGGGACTATGGCTACACCTTC
many,NA,TRBJ2-3,TRBV5-5,CASSLEADTQYF,TGTGCCAGCAGCTTGGAAGCAGATACGCAGTATTTT
NA,TRBD2,TRBJ2-1,TRBV6-2/TRBV6-3,CASSSVAGGPRYEQFF,TGTGCCAGCAGCTCCGTAGCGGGAGGGCCTAGGTATGAGCAGTTCTTC
few,NA,TRBJ2-5,TRBV7-3,CASSFDGLQETQYF,TGTGCCAGCAGCTTCGATGGACTTCAAGAGACCCAGTACTTC
many,NA,TRBJ2-1,TRBV6-2/TRBV6-3,CASSPAGTNDNEQFF,TGTGCCAGCAGCCCCGCAGGGACGAACGACAATGAGCAGTTCTTC
many,NA,TRBJ2-1,TRBV6-2/TRBV6-3,CASCIGLYTEQFF,TGTGCCAGCTGCATCGGGCTTTACACTGAGCAGTTCTTC
many,TRBD2,TRBJ2-7,TRBV28,CASSPAVAGGYEQYF,TGTGCCAGCAGCCCCGCGGTAGCGGGAGGATACGAGCAGTACTTC
many,NA,TRBJ1-1,TRBV7-2,CASSLTRWNTEAFF,TGTGCCAGCAGCTTAACCCGCTGGAACACTGAAGCTTTCTTT
many,NA,TRBJ2-5,TRBV7-2,CASSQIVETQYF,TGTGCCAGCAGCCAGATTGTGGAGACCCAGTACTTC
few,TRBD2,TRBJ2-7,TRBV28,CASSGTGLAGGYEQYF,TGTGCCAGCAGTGGGACCGGACTAGCGGGAGGCTACGAGCAGTACTTC